The clone carrying this TCR beta chain was seen just once. In the original workflow: Estimated nucleated cell counts came from reference gene primer amplification. Using immunoSEQ multiplex PCR, the repertoire was profiled, and TCRdb retains in-frame clones only, with some absent. That table furnishes V, J and clone size, whereas the DNA furnished D and trimming. The sample comprises about 130,000 clones, about 79% of which are singletons, and 16% rests with the top ten. This sample was included in a study of blood T cell repertoires in COVID-19. Study in general: From the United States, Italy and Spain came samples of acute and convalescent COVID-19. Sources were T cells, B-cell-depleted T cells, or PBMCs; the material itself was cDNA or gDNA.

The trim removed 3 bases at V and 4 bases at J, leaving 5 bases unmatched. Germline assignment: CDR1 LGHNT and CDR2 FRNRAP. The CDR3 consists of 16 residues. V and J are TRBV12-5 and TRBJ2-3, with 12 bases matching TRBD2. This sequence was found in a woman aged 45 to 65 with acute or convalescent COVID-19. Sequenced sample: peripheral blood. The chain's CDR3 is CASGFPSGGAPDTQYF. In DNA, the CDR3 is TGTGCTAGTGGTTTCCCTAGCGGGGGGGCCCCAGATACGCAGTATTTT.